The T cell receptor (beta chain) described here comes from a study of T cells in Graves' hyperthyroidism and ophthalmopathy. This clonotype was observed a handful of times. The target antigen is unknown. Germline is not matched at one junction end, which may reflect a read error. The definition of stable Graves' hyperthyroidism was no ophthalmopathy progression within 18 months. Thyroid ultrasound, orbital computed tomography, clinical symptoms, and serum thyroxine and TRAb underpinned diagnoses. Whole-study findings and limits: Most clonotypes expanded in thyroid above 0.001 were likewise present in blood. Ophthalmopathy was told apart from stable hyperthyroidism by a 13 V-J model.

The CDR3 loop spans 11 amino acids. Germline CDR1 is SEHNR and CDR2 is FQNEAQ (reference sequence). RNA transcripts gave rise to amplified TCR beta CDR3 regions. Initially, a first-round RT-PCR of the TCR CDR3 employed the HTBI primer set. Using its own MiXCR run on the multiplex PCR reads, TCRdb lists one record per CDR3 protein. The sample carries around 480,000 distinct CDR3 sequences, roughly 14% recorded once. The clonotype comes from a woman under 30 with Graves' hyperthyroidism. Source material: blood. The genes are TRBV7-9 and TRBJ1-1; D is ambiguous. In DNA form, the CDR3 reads TGTGCCAGCAGGAGGACTGCCGAAGGTTTCTTT. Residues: CASRRTAEGFF.